This TCR beta chain came from a study of Ad26.COV2.S vaccination and SARS-CoV-2 variants. Of note for this clone: Its antigen is unknown.

This CDR3 spans 17 amino acids. Germline V gene sequence: CDR1 SGHVS, CDR2 FNYEAQ. V lost 2 bases, J lost 4 bases, and 13 bases stayed unmatched. The treatment denotes: around 19 received Ad26.COV2.S at low or high dose, single or two shots; about 5 received placebo; per-sample allocation not given. Material that was analyzed had been drawn on day 63 after the first vaccine or placebo injection. Boston supplied an adult donor aged 18-55 years. In the vaccine, an Ad26 vector expressed the SARS-CoV-2 spike of the Wuhan strain. Libraries were prepared by immunoSEQ multiplex PCR; TCRdb keeps only in-frame clonotypes and omits some of them. The table records more than 300,000 clones, around 89% of them present only once. Study-level results: TCR breadth and depth estimates may have understated total T cell responses. Recipients given vaccine exceeded placebo recipients in spike-specific TCR breadth.

The receptor was derived from a person aged 18 to 59 who received the Ad26.COV2.S COVID-19 vaccine or a placebo. The sample was peripheral blood, taken in a trial of Ad26.COV2.S vaccine versus placebo. The chain uses TRBV7-6 and TRBJ2-5, with 7 nucleotides matching TRBD1. The CDR3 nucleotides read TGTGCCAGCAGCTTATACTCCCGGGACAGCCGAAGAGAGACCCAGTACTTC. Protein: CASSLYSRDSRRETQYF.